The source of this T cell receptor (beta chain) is a study of T cell responses to AZD1222 COVID-19 vaccine. In the case of this clone: Its matching antigen is unknown.

Sequenced by immunoSEQ multiplex PCR; TCRdb stores in-frame clones only, minus some. The sample has approximately 130,000 clones; roughly 87% are singletons. This CDR3 comprises 10 residues. The V gene's germline CDR1 is SQVTM and CDR2 ANQGSEA. V was cut by 3 bases and J by 6 bases, with 5 bases left in between. General study findings and limits: Repertoires were obtained only post-peak T cell response.

The V gene is TRBV29-1, the J gene TRBJ1-2, with D hard to call. The sequencing used peripheral blood, collected 28 days after the second AZD1222 dose. The sequence was collected from an adult who received the AZD1222 COVID-19 vaccine. The CDR3 nucleotides are TGCAGCGTTGATATGGATGGCTACACCTTC. It codes for CSVDMDGYTF.